Shown below are 23 T cell receptor beta chains from a single sample sequenced in a study of radiotherapy plus CTLA-4 blockade in lung cancer. The repertoire was sequenced with immunoSEQ multiplex PCR; TCRdb's copy has only in-frame clones and lacks some. The data show under 50,000 clones, roughly 73% seen once. Material: peripheral blood, obtained from a patient treated with radiotherapy plus ipilimumab. These receptors were collected from a human donor with non-small cell lung cancer that progressed on radiotherapy plus ipilimumab.

The chain carries TRBV18 and TRBJ2-2; unclear D gene. In germline, CDR1 is KGHSH, CDR2 LQKENI. With 0 bases removed from V and 2 bases from J, the gap between germline ends came to 7 bases. The CDR3 extends over 15 amino acids. In nucleotides, the CDR3 is TGTGCCAGCTCACCACCGAAGCAAAACACCGGGGAGCTGTTTTTT. It encodes CASSPPKQNTGELFF.

This CDR3 reads CASSPSEGNYGYTF. CDR3 DNA: TGTGCCAGTAGCCCCAGCGAAGGCAACTATGGCTACACCTTC. The J gene is TRBJ1-2, the V gene TRBV19, with unresolved D. The CDR3 is 14 amino acids. The germline CDR1 and CDR2 sequences are LNHDA and SQIVND (reference sequence). Trimming removed 6 bases from V and 2 bases from J, with 13 bases in between. The full variable domain, completed using reference TRBV19 and TRBJ1-2, is DGGITQSPKYLFRKEGQNVTLSCEQNLNHDAMYWYRQDPGQGLRLIYYSQIVNDFQKGDIAEGYSVSREKKESFPLTVTSAQKNPTAFYLCASSPSEGNYGYTFGSGTRLTVV.

This clone is categorized as medium-sized. The V call is TRBV9, the J call TRBJ2-5; weak D call: TRBD2 (6 bases). Trimming removed 3 bases at V and 0 bases at J, with 18 bases between. CDR3 length equals 17 residues. Per the germline V gene, CDR1 is SGDLS and CDR2 is YYNGEE. The CDR3 region has the DNA TGTGCCAGCAGCGAGGGGTGGTACGTAGCGGACCAAGAGACCCAGTACTTC. This encodes CASSEGWYVADQETQYF.

The rearrangement uses TRBV7-2 and TRBJ2-7; a weak D match, TRBD2 (5 bases). V lost 5 bases and J lost 4, with 12 bases in between. CDR1 is SGHTA, CDR2 FQGNSA, per germline. The CDR3 totals 13 residues. The CDR3 DNA follows: TGTGCCAGCAGCCCTGGACTTATATACGAGCAGTACTTC. This encodes CASSPGLIYEQYF.

The rearrangement uses TRBV5-4 and TRBJ1-3, with TRBD1 matching over 7 bases. CDR1 is SGHNT, CDR2 YYREEE, per germline (reference sequence). V lost 4 bases to trimming and J lost 2 bases; unmatched junction nucleotides: 9. There are 16 residues in the CDR3. The CDR3 nucleotides read TGTGCCAGCAGCCCGAACAGGGGTATGGCTGGAAACACCATATATTTT. Translated, it gives CASSPNRGMAGNTIYF.

This chain uses TRBV30 with TRBJ2-5, with 11 positions matching TRBD1. The V segment lost 3 bases and the J segment 2 bases; nucleotides outside the gene matches: 5. The germline gives CDR1 GTSNPN, CDR2 SVGIG (reference sequence). The CDR3 sequence is 15 residues long. This chain's CDR3 is CAWSADRGLQETQYF. As DNA, the CDR3 is TGTGCCTGGAGCGCGGACAGGGGGCTTCAAGAGACCCAGTACTTC.

The chain employs TRBV18 and TRBJ2-3; D may be TRBD2 (7 bases). CDR1 is KGHSH and CDR2 is LQKENI in the germline V gene. The CDR3 totals 15 residues. Trimming shortened V by 2 bases and J by 4 bases, and 13 bases separated the two germline ends. The CDR3 region is CASSPVGGASDTQYF. In DNA form, the CDR3 reads TGTGCCAGCTCACCAGTGGGGGGGGCATCAGATACGCAGTATTTT.

The chain links TRBV7-2 to TRBJ2-1; TRBD2 is a possible D gene (6 bases). The V gene's germline CDR1 is SGHTA and CDR2 FQGNSA. The V end lost 5 bases, the J end lost 1 base, and 15 bases lay between the germline ends. The CDR3 runs 16 residues. CDR3 sequence (DNA): TGTGCCAGCAGCGCCCAGTCTGGGGGGTCCTACAATGAGCAGTTCTTC. Translated, it gives CASSAQSGGSYNEQFF.

The chain has TRBV7-8 and TRBJ2-1; TRBD1 agrees at 9 bases. CDR1 and CDR2 from the germline V gene are SGHVS and FQNEAQ. J was trimmed by 7 bases and V by 1 base; bases with no gene match: 5. This CDR3 region has 15 residues. This CDR3 reads CASSLVTGGTNEQFF. The DNA of the CDR3 is TGTGCCAGCAGCTTAGTGACAGGGGGAACGAATGAGCAGTTCTTC. The whole variable domain, remainder taken from reference TRBV7-8 and TRBJ2-1, is GAGVSQSPRYKVAKRGQDVALRCDPISGHVSLFWYQQALGQGPEFLTYFQNEAQLDKSGLPSDRFFAERPEGSVSTLKIQRTQQEDSAVYLCASSLVTGGTNEQFFGPGTRLTVL.

J is TRBJ1-2 and V is TRBV15; no firm D call. The CDR3 is 17 amino acids. Germline-derived CDR1 and CDR2 are LNHNV and YYDKDF (reference sequence). Trimming left V 0 bases short and J 6 bases short, with 20 bases between. The CDR3 loop reads CATSRDLSGVKTDGYTF. In nucleotides, the CDR3 is TGTGCCACCAGCAGAGATCTATCCGGGGTAAAGACGGATGGCTACACCTTC.

The chain joins TRBV18 to TRBJ2-1, with 8 bases that match TRBD2. The V gene end was trimmed by 3 bases and the J gene end by 4 bases; junction bases not matched to a gene: 5. This CDR3 is 15 amino acids long. The germline V gene encodes CDR1 KGHSH and CDR2 LQKENI. The CDR3 coding sequence is TGTGCCAGCTCACCCGGGACTAGGGGGTACAATGAGCAGTTCTTC. This translates into CASSPGTRGYNEQFF.

The sample holds one count of this clone. The gene calls are TRBV11-2 and TRBJ1-1; the D gene is possibly TRBD1 (5 bases). CDR3 length: 14 residues. The V end lost 1 base, the J end lost 7 bases, and 13 bases lay between the germline ends. Germline assignment: CDR1 SGHAT and CDR2 FQNNGV. The CDR3 loop reads CASSLARAGGEAFF. Written as DNA, the CDR3 is TGTGCCAGCAGCTTAGCGAGGGCGGGGGGTGAAGCTTTCTTT.

The chain carries TRBV29-1 and TRBJ1-2; 12 nucleotides line up with TRBD1. Germline V gives CDR1 SQVTM, CDR2 ANQGSEA. The CDR3 is 15 amino acids. V was clipped by 7 bases and J by 4 bases; unmatched bases: 10. The CDR3 here is CSAPGGTGGVYGYTF. CDR3 bases: TGCAGCGCCCCTGGCGGGACAGGGGGCGTCTATGGCTACACCTTC.

The chain uses TRBV5-1 and TRBJ2-5; 12 bases fit TRBD2. This CDR3 contains 16 residues. Germline V CDR1 and CDR2: SGHRS, YFSETQ. Germline trimming cut 4 bases from V and 0 bases from J; bases unmatched to any gene: 4. CDR3 residues: CASSPGTSGYQETQYF. Here the CDR3 DNA reads TGCGCCAGCAGCCCCGGGACTAGCGGGTACCAAGAGACCCAGTACTTC.

The V gene is TRBV5-8, the J gene TRBJ2-7; TRBD2 might be the D (5 bases). Trimming removed 3 bases from V and 3 bases from J, with 7 bases in between. Germline CDR1 reads SGHTS; CDR2 reads YDEGEE. This CDR3 has 12 residues. This chain's CDR3 is CASSSEGYEQYF. The CDR3 region has the DNA TGTGCCAGCAGCTCCGAGGGCTACGAGCAGTACTTC.

The chain joins TRBV10-3 to TRBJ2-7; TRBD1 aligns across 9 bases. The V gene's germline CDR1 is ENHRY and CDR2 SYGVKD. With 10 bases clipped from V and 5 bases from J, the junction kept 12 bases outside the gene matches. The CDR3 contains 14 residues. The DNA of the CDR3 is TGTGCCAGCCTTCCCGGGGGACAGGGCGACGAGCAGTACTTC. It encodes CASLPGGQGDEQYF.

The chain links TRBV14 to TRBJ1-4, with a weak D call TRBD1 (5 bases). Looked up from germline, CDR1 is SGHDN and CDR2 is FVKESK. V lost 4 bases and J lost 0, with 15 bases in between. The CDR3 extends over 17 amino acids. The CDR3 DNA follows: TGTGCCAGCAGCCTTTCCGGGGGTGTTGCAACTAATGAAAAACTGTTTTTT. Its protein is CASSLSGGVATNEKLFF.

This chain's CDR3 is CASSQDEGFNTEAFF. In DNA, the CDR3 is TGTGCCAGCAGCCAAGATGAGGGTTTTAACACTGAAGCTTTCTTT. The gene calls are TRBV14 and TRBJ1-1; D gene uncertain. There are 15 residues in the CDR3. Germline-derived CDR1 and CDR2 are SGHDN and FVKESK. V lost 0 bases and J 2 bases, leaving 10 bases between the germline ends. The entire variable domain, with the rest obtained from reference TRBV14 and TRBJ1-1, is as follows: EAGVTQFPSHSVIEKGQTVTLRCDPISGHDNLYWYRRVMGKEIKFLLHFVKESKQDESGMPNNRFLAERTGGTYSTLKVQPAELEDSGVYFCASSQDEGFNTEAFFGQGTRLTVV.

The chain joins TRBV18 to TRBJ2-5; a weak D match, TRBD2 (5 bases). Trimming took 6 bases from V and 2 from J, leaving 7 bases between them. Looked up from germline, CDR1 is KGHSH and CDR2 is LQKENI. CDR3 length: 12 amino acids. The CDR3 sequence: CASSPGQETQYF. CDR3 nucleotides: TGTGCCAGCTCCCCGGGGCAAGAGACCCAGTACTTC. The full variable domain, completed using reference TRBV18 and TRBJ2-5, is NAGVMQNPRHLVRRRGQEARLRCSPMKGHSHVYWYRQLPEEGLKFMVYLQKENIIDESGMPKERFSAEFPKEGPSILRIQQVVRGDSAAYFCASSPGQETQYFGPGTRLLVL.

This clone was found once. The chain couples TRBV7-8 to TRBJ1-1, with 10 positions matching TRBD1. After removal of 4 bases from V and 5 bases from J, the junction contained 4 bases not matched to a gene. Germline V CDR1 and CDR2: SGHVS, FQNEAQ. The CDR3 loop spans 14 amino acids. CDR3 protein: CASSWTGGGTEAFF. The CDR3 coding sequence is TGTGCCAGCAGCTGGACAGGGGGAGGGACTGAAGCTTTCTTT. Drawing the rest from reference TRBV7-8 and TRBJ1-1, the complete variable domain is GAGVSQSPRYKVAKRGQDVALRCDPISGHVSLFWYQQALGQGPEFLTYFQNEAQLDKSGLPSDRFFAERPEGSVSTLKIQRTQQEDSAVYLCASSWTGGGTEAFFGQGTRLTVV.

J is TRBJ1-2 and V is TRBV18; a possible D gene is TRBD1 (6 bases). The germline V and J ends were trimmed by 2 bases and 7 bases, with 11 bases remaining between them. Germline CDR1 KGHSH, CDR2 LQKENI. The CDR3 is 13 residues long. CDR3 protein: CASSPNRETGYTF. The CDR3 DNA reads as TGTGCCAGCTCACCAAACAGGGAAACTGGCTACACCTTC. Full variable domain (missing parts from reference TRBV18 and TRBJ1-2): NAGVMQNPRHLVRRRGQEARLRCSPMKGHSHVYWYRQLPEEGLKFMVYLQKENIIDESGMPKERFSAEFPKEGPSILRIQQVVRGDSAAYFCASSPNRETGYTFGSGTRLTVV.

The chain employs TRBV4-1 and TRBJ2-1; the D gene is possibly TRBD2 (7 bases). Germline V CDR1 and CDR2: MGHRA, YSYEKL. With 5 bases removed from V and 10 bases from J, the gap between germline ends came to 12 bases. The CDR3 is 12 amino acids. The CDR3 DNA sequence: TGCGCCAGCAGCGCTGCGGGGGCGGAGCAGTTCTTC. Translating it yields CASSAAGAEQFF.

This clone was counted only a few times. This chain links TRBV12-2 with TRBJ2-1; the listed D gene, TRBD1, was not tested against the DNA. TRBV12-2 is termed a pseudogene. This CDR3 has 15 residues. For the CDR3, the DNA is TGTGCAAGTCGCCCACAGGGGGACGGCTACAATGAGCAGTTCTTC. This sequence encodes CASRPQGDGYNEQFF.